Following are 2 T cell receptor beta chains from one sample sequenced in a study of CD8+ T cells in alopecia areata. Reverse transcription of extracted RNA yielded cDNA, which provided the sequencing template. Repertoires were generated with immunoSEQ multiplex PCR, while TCRdb's copy carries only in-frame clones and drops some. The data contain 150,000 or so clones, more than 45% of them singletons. Input material: CD4+ T cells sorted from blood. Receptors were obtained from a human donor with alopecia areata.

This clone turned up a few times. The J gene is TRBJ2-1, the V gene TRBV2; no reliable D call. V lost 3 bases and J 2 bases, leaving 5 bases between the germline ends. CDR1 is SNHLY, CDR2 FYNNEI, per germline. The CDR3 consists of 13 residues. The CDR3 sequence is CASSDSTYNEQFF. DNA for the CDR3: TGTGCCAGCAGTGACAGCACCTACAATGAGCAGTTCTTC.

The V call is TRBV11-2, the J call TRBJ2-4; 8 positions match TRBD2. Germline-derived CDR1 and CDR2 are SGHAT and FQNNGV. With 0 bases clipped from V and 0 bases from J, the junction kept 10 bases outside the gene matches. CDR3 size: 19 residues. As DNA, the CDR3 is TGTGCCAGCAGCTTAGATCTTGGCGCGGGGGGATTAGCCAAAAACATTCAGTACTTC. As protein: CASSLDLGAGGLAKNIQYF.